Listed here is a single TCR beta chain. The antigen is not known. The data are from a study of post-analysis software for immune sequencing data. Overall study results and limits: For normalized Chao1 diversity, multiple sclerosis patients scored significantly lower than controls did. Roughly five TRBV segments occurring more often in patients than controls included TRBV5-6, TRBV5-1 and TRBV20-1.

CDR1 is LGHDT and CDR2 is YNNKEL in the germline V gene (reference sequence). Trimming removed 6 bases at V and 5 bases at J, with 13 bases between. The CDR3 covers 13 residues. cDNA libraries of TCR beta carried unique molecular identifiers. From the PCR reads, TCRdb called clonotypes with MiXCR, one entry per CDR3 protein. The sample includes about 570,000 distinct CDR3 sequences, 30% to 40% of them seen just once. This chain connects TRBV3-1 to TRBJ2-5; D call uncertain. Sequenced material: blood. This TCR came from a girl aged 2-17 years with multiple sclerosis. The CDR3 DNA sequence: TGTGCCAGCAGTTACTTCCGAACGGAGACCCAGTACTTC. The encoded protein is CASSYFRTETQYF.